Each of the 15 T cell receptor beta chains below was sequenced from the same sample in a study of T cell responses to AZD1222 COVID-19 vaccine. Clones were sequenced by immunoSEQ multiplex PCR, and TCRdb holds only the in-frame ones, with some missing. This table has approximately 100,000 clones, about nine tenths appearing once. The sequencing used peripheral blood, collected 28 days after the second AZD1222 dose. These receptor sequences come from an adult who received the AZD1222 COVID-19 vaccine.

The chain employs TRBV6-5 and TRBJ1-2, with D possibly TRBD1 on 6 matching bases. This CDR3 is 13 amino acids long. Trimming removed 5 bases at V and 8 bases at J, with 15 bases between. The germline V gene has CDR1 MNHEY and CDR2 SVGAGI. Here the CDR3 reads CASSKQGPDGYTF. CDR3 nucleotide sequence: TGTGCCAGCAGTAAACAGGGACCGGACGGCTACACCTTC.

The chain has TRBV19 and TRBJ2-3; D is ambiguous. The germline V gene encodes CDR1 LNHDA and CDR2 SQIVND (reference sequence). The CDR3 is 12 residues long. V was trimmed by 4 bases and J by 6 bases, leaving 8 bases between them. The CDR3 DNA is TGTGCCAGTAGTACGATGGCCGATACGCAGTATTTT. It encodes CASSTMADTQYF.

The genes are TRBV7-3 and TRBJ2-1; 10 nucleotides align to TRBD2. Germline CDR1 SGHTA, CDR2 FQGTGA. The CDR3 has 15 residues. J was trimmed by 6 bases and V by 2 bases; bases with no gene match: 4. The CDR3 region has the DNA TGTGCCAGCAGCTTAGCAGCGGGGGGGCCCAATGAGCAGTTCTTC. It encodes CASSLAAGGPNEQFF.

The gene calls are TRBV30 and TRBJ1-6, with TRBD1 matching over 8 bases. Germline CDR1 GTSNPN, CDR2 SVGIG (reference sequence). The ends lost 5 bases at V and 6 bases at J; junction bases unmatched: 6. The CDR3 loop spans 14 amino acids. In DNA, the CDR3 is TGTGCCTGGTGGTACGACAGGGGTAATTCACCCCTCCACTTT. Its protein product is CAWWYDRGNSPLHF.

The CDR3 bases are TGTGCCAGCAGTTACGCCTCAACAGGGACCTCCTATGGCTACACCTTC. It translates to CASSYASTGTSYGYTF. This chain uses TRBV6-2 or TRBV6-3 with TRBJ1-2, with D tentatively TRBD1 (6 bases). This CDR3 has 16 residues. Trimming took 2 bases from V and 4 from J, leaving 17 bases between them. Germline lookup yields CDR1 MNHEY and CDR2 SVGEGT.

The rearrangement joins TRBV14 to TRBJ2-2; the match to TRBD1 covers 9 bases. Losses at the gene ends were 2 bases for V and 6 bases for J; bases not matched to a gene: 7. The CDR3 totals 16 residues. The germline CDR1 and CDR2 sequences are SGHDN and FVKESK. DNA of the CDR3: TGTGCCAGCAGCCAACGACTACAGGGGGCCGCCGGGGAGCTGTTTTTT. Translation gives CASSQRLQGAAGELFF.

The chain couples TRBV5-1 to TRBJ2-7, with 10 bases matching TRBD1. J was trimmed by 6 bases and V by 4 bases; bases with no gene match: 4. CDR1 SGHRS and CDR2 YFSETQ come from the germline V gene. The CDR3 runs 13 residues. The CDR3 here is CASSNRDRGEQYF. CDR3 in DNA: TGCGCCAGCAGCAACCGGGACAGGGGCGAGCAGTACTTC.

The CDR3 coding sequence is TGTGCCAGCAACGGCCGGGGGGGCTACACCTTC. Translating it yields CASNGRGGYTF. This rearrangement joins TRBV5-4 to TRBJ1-2; D may be TRBD1 (5 bases). The germline V gene encodes CDR1 SGHNT and CDR2 YYREEE (reference sequence). V was pared by 6 bases and J by 8 bases, with 11 bases between. The CDR3 is made up of 11 amino acids.

This clone was seen once. This chain's CDR3 is CASGPQSTDTQYF. DNA of the CDR3: TGTGCCAGTGGTCCGCAGAGCACAGATACGCAGTATTTT. This chain links TRBV19 with TRBJ2-3; D is ambiguous. The CDR3 has 13 residues. CDR1 and CDR2 (germline): LNHDA, SQIVND (reference sequence). V was clipped by 8 bases and J by 0 bases, with 9 bases between them.

The gene calls are TRBV18 and TRBJ2-3; 10 bases line up with TRBD1. The V gene end was trimmed by 5 bases and the J gene end by 1 base; junction bases not matched to a gene: 9. The germline CDR1 and CDR2 sequences are KGHSH and LQKENI. The CDR3 spans 17 residues. The CDR3 reads CASSGGTGASRTDTQYF. DNA of the CDR3: TGTGCCAGCTCAGGTGGGACAGGGGCATCCCGCACAGATACGCAGTATTTT.

The CDR3 spells CASSVGTGLGANYGYTF. DNA for the CDR3: TGTGCCAGCAGCGTAGGGACAGGACTGGGAGCTAACTATGGCTACACCTTC. The chain links TRBV9 to TRBJ1-2; TRBD1 matches at 7 bases. Trimming took 0 bases from V and 0 from J; bases not matched to a gene: 8. Germline V lookup: CDR1 SGDLS, CDR2 YYNGEE. This CDR3 comprises 17 residues.

In this sample, this clone turned up once. The chain employs TRBV6-2 or TRBV6-3 and TRBJ2-7; TRBD2 agrees at 9 bases. From germline, CDR1 is MNHEY and CDR2 SVGEGT. Trimming took 0 bases from V and 7 from J; bases not matched to a gene: 7. The CDR3 totals 15 residues. CDR3 nucleotide sequence: TGTGCCAGCAGTTACTCGGCGGGGGGGCCTGGGGAGCAGTACTTC. Translating it yields CASSYSAGGPGEQYF.

This chain connects TRBV5-8 to TRBJ1-5; 7 bases agree with TRBD1. V dropped 5 bases and J dropped 4; count of bases not matched to a gene: 9. The CDR3 is 15 residues long. Germline CDR1 SGHTS, CDR2 YDEGEE. The CDR3 loop reads CASRSGTDVNQPQHF. DNA of the CDR3: TGTGCCAGCAGATCGGGGACAGACGTGAATCAGCCCCAGCATTTT.

This clone has a single count. The chain couples TRBV5-6 to TRBJ2-1; weak D call: TRBD2 (7 bases). CDR3 length: 17 amino acids. Trimming cost V 1 base and J 4 bases, with 18 bases left between them. Germline V gene sequence: CDR1 SGHDT, CDR2 YYEEEE. The DNA of the CDR3 is TGTGCCAGCAGCTTGAGGACGGGGGGCCTCACTTACAATGAGCAGTTCTTC. Amino acid sequence: CASSLRTGGLTYNEQFF.

The CDR3 protein is CASSSTQGTGANVLTF. In nucleotides, the CDR3 is TGTGCCAGCAGTTCGACCCAGGGGACAGGGGCCAACGTCCTGACTTTC. This chain connects TRBV6-4 to TRBJ2-6; tentative D call: TRBD1 (6 bases). Germline V lookup: CDR1 MRHNA, CDR2 SNTAGT. The CDR3 consists of 16 residues. Trimming took off 5 bases at V and 4 bases at J, with 15 bases between the two ends.